What follows are 21 T cell receptor beta chains derived from one specimen sequenced in a study of blood T cells in healthy people across ages. It was with a sample-barcoded 5' primer and a J-beta primer mix that a second PCR of roughly 7 to 12 cycles was run. MiXCR, run by TCRdb on the 5' RACE reads, gives a single entry per CDR3 protein. There are roughly 1,300,000 distinct CDR3 sequences in the sample; approximately 59% occur only once, and 5.5% to 8% lies in the top ten. The sequenced material came from blood. These receptors all come from a man younger than 35 in good health.

The chain links TRBV12-3 or TRBV12-4 to TRBJ2-2, with 7 positions matching TRBD1. The length of the CDR3 is 15 residues. Trimming cost V 5 bases and J 5 bases; bases outside gene matches: 8. The CDR3 nucleotides are TGTGCCAGCAGTACGGCGACAGGGTGGACCGGGGAGCTGTTTTTT. It encodes CASSTATGWTGELFF.

The J gene is TRBJ1-5, the V gene TRBV4-1; 9 bases agree with TRBD1. Germline lookup yields CDR1 MGHRA and CDR2 YSYEKL. There are 17 residues in the CDR3. Losses at the gene ends were 5 bases for V and 7 bases for J; bases not matched to a gene: 15. This chain's CDR3 is CASSRKPGQGWEQPQHF. The CDR3 DNA follows: TGCGCCAGCAGCAGGAAGCCGGGACAGGGATGGGAACAGCCCCAGCATTTT.

The chain joins TRBV29-1 to TRBJ2-5; TRBD2 agrees at 13 bases. V was clipped by 1 base and J by 4 bases; unmatched bases: 3. CDR3 length: 15 residues. CDR1 is SQVTM and CDR2 is ANQGSEA in the germline V gene. Here the CDR3 DNA reads TGCAGCGTTGAAGGGGGACTAGCGGGGCCAGAGACCCAGTACTTC. This encodes CSVEGGLAGPETQYF.

About this clonotype itself: The junction shows a germline mismatch at one end, possibly a read error. The CDR3 nucleotides are TGTACCAGCTCCACTAGCGGGACCGGGGAGCTGTTTTTT. This codes for CTSSTSGTGELFF. V usage is TRBV11-2 and J usage is TRBJ2-2; the match to TRBD2 covers 9 bases. Germline V gives CDR1 SGHAT, CDR2 FQNNGV. The CDR3 has 13 residues.

This clonotype has just a few counts. The rearrangement joins TRBV7-6 to TRBJ1-5; 11 nucleotides align to TRBD1. CDR3 size: 13 residues. Germline loops: CDR1 SGHVS, CDR2 FNYEAQ. Germline trimming cut 11 bases from V and 7 bases from J; bases unmatched to any gene: 7. Written as DNA, the CDR3 is TGTGCCTCGGGACAGGGGGAACAACAGCCCCAGCATTTT. Protein sequence: CASGQGEQQPQHF.

This clonotype has only a few counts. The chain carries TRBV10-3 and TRBJ2-3; unclear D gene. The CDR3 runs to 14 residues. Trimming left V 7 bases short and J 5 bases short, with 16 bases between. CDR1 and CDR2 (germline): ENHRY, SYGVKD. The DNA for the CDR3 is TGTGCCATCACTCCCGGGTCGGCGGTAGATACGCAGTATTTT. Translating it yields CAITPGSAVDTQYF.

The chain recombines TRBV29-1 with TRBJ1-1; D is ambiguous. The CDR3 covers 13 residues. The V end was cut by 2 bases, the J end by 0 bases, with 7 bases between. Germline V gives CDR1 SQVTM, CDR2 ANQGSEA. The CDR3 nucleotides read TGCAGCGTTGAAATGAGGCTGAACACTGAAGCTTTCTTT. This translates into CSVEMRLNTEAFF.

This sequence joins TRBV10-3 and TRBJ2-2; D ambiguous. Between the trimmed V and J ends, which lost 10 bases and 5 bases, there was a span of 17 bases. CDR3 length: 14 residues. Germline-derived CDR1 and CDR2 are ENHRY and SYGVKD. Here the CDR3 reads CASWTAGRTGELFF. The DNA for the CDR3 is TGTGCCAGCTGGACGGCCGGAAGAACCGGGGAGCTGTTTTTT.

The chain couples TRBV12-3 or TRBV12-4 to TRBJ1-5, with 7 bases that match TRBD1. This CDR3 contains 15 residues. With V trimmed by 5 bases and J by 4 bases, 8 bases remained unmatched. The CDR3 DNA is TGTGCCAGCAGTCACGAACAGGGGCTTAATCAGCCCCAGCATTTT. Translating gives CASSHEQGLNQPQHF.

In the case of this clonotype: A much bigger clone sits one base away, suggesting this may be a read error. This chain connects TRBV7-9 to TRBJ2-7, with a possible D match to TRBD1 (5 bases). This CDR3 comprises 12 residues. The germline CDR1 and CDR2 sequences are SEHNR and FQNEAQ (reference sequence). This CDR3 reads CSSSLAGNEQYF. DNA of the CDR3: TGTTCCAGCAGCTTAGCAGGGAACGAGCAGTACTTC.

This clonotype has only a few counts. The chain couples TRBV29-1 to TRBJ2-7; no definite D call. This CDR3 is 14 amino acids long. Trimming cost V 7 bases and J 7 bases, with 23 bases left between them. Looked up from germline, CDR1 is SQVTM and CDR2 is ANQGSEA. This chain's CDR3 is CSAADTRIYNEQYF. CDR3 nucleotides: TGCAGCGCTGCGGATACCCGGATCTACAATGAGCAGTACTTC.

This clonotype occurred many times. The rearrangement links TRBV20-1 to TRBJ1-2; the D gene is possibly TRBD1 (5 bases). Trimming took off 5 bases at V and 6 bases at J, with 13 bases between the two ends. Germline CDR1 reads DFQATT; CDR2 reads SNEGSKA (reference sequence). The length of the CDR3 is 12 residues. The DNA of the CDR3 is TGCAGTGCTGCCCTAGGGGCTAATGGCTACACCTTC. The encoded protein is CSAALGANGYTF.

This clonotype was seen a handful of times. This chain joins TRBV25-1 and TRBJ2-5; the D is unclear. The V end was cut by 3 bases, the J end by 2 bases, with 7 bases between. Germline CDR1 and CDR2: MGHDK and SYGVNS. CDR3 size: 13 residues. CDR3 nucleotide sequence: TGTGCCAGCAGTGACCCACCTCAAGAGACCCAGTACTTC. It specifies CASSDPPQETQYF.

The genes are TRBV18 and TRBJ2-4; D is unclear. The V end lost 3 bases, the J end lost 8 bases, and 14 bases lay between the germline ends. The CDR3 loop spans 14 amino acids. Germline V CDR1 and CDR2: KGHSH, LQKENI. The CDR3 loop reads CASSPTLEADIQYF. CDR3 nucleotides: TGTGCCAGCTCACCCACTCTTGAGGCGGACATTCAGTACTTC.

J is TRBJ1-4 and V is TRBV20-1; D remains ambiguous. With 4 bases removed from V and 8 bases from J, the gap between germline ends came to 5 bases. The CDR3 covers 10 residues. The germline V gene has CDR1 DFQATT and CDR2 SNEGSKA (reference sequence). The CDR3 loop is CSATQEKLFF. The CDR3 DNA follows: TGCAGTGCTACACAGGAAAAACTGTTTTTT.

In this sample, this clonotype turned up a few times. The chain carries TRBV9 and TRBJ2-1; 10 bases line up with TRBD2. Germline values: CDR1 SGDLS, CDR2 YYNGEE. CDR3 length: 14 amino acids. V shed 2 bases, J shed 9 bases, and the junction held 5 bases outside the gene matches. CDR3: CASSVLAGAAEQFF. Written as DNA, the CDR3 is TGTGCCAGCAGCGTCCTAGCGGGAGCGGCTGAGCAGTTCTTC.

The genes are TRBV4-3 and TRBJ1-6, with no clear D. This CDR3 has 15 amino acids. CDR1 and CDR2 (germline): LGHNA, YSLEER. Trimming removed 0 bases from V and 8 bases from J, with 11 bases in between. The CDR3 region has the DNA TGCGCCAGCAGCCAAGACCCCGACCCCTATTCACCCCTCCACTTT. Translated: CASSQDPDPYSPLHF.

The genes are TRBV20-1 and TRBJ2-7, with D perhaps being TRBD1 or TRBD2 (5 bases each). Germline-derived CDR1 and CDR2 are DFQATT and SNEGSKA (reference sequence). This CDR3 is built from 15 residues. Deletions cut 0 bases from V and 0 bases from J, with 12 bases between. CDR3 in amino acids: CSARETRDPSYEQYF. The DNA for the CDR3 is TGCAGTGCTAGAGAAACCCGGGACCCCTCCTACGAGCAGTACTTC.

The chain has TRBV7-9 and TRBJ2-3; tentatively, D is TRBD2 (6 bases). The ends were cut back, 0 bases at V and 2 bases at J, with 15 bases in the middle. CDR1 and CDR2 (germline): SEHNR, FQNEAQ (reference sequence). The CDR3 extends over 17 amino acids. CDR3 DNA: TGTGCCAGCAGCTTAGCCGCGGGGTACGGCGACACAGATACGCAGTATTTT. Its translation: CASSLAAGYGDTDTQYF.

This clonotype was seen more than once but under ten times. The gene calls are TRBV29-1 and TRBJ1-1, with unresolved D. In germline, CDR1 is SQVTM, CDR2 ANQGSEA. The CDR3 spans 14 residues. V gave up 6 bases and J gave up 2 bases, with 16 bases separating them. In DNA form, the CDR3 reads TGCAGCGTCGCTCCCCGGCTGGGCAACACTGAAGCTTTCTTT. It is translated as CSVAPRLGNTEAFF.

This clonotype was seen only once. V usage is TRBV25-1 and J usage is TRBJ1-6, with D uncertain. Trimming removed 6 bases at V and 5 bases at J, with 17 bases between. Germline lookup yields CDR1 MGHDK and CDR2 SYGVNS. The CDR3 contains 16 residues. Written as DNA, the CDR3 is TGTGCCAGCAGCCCTGGACCCCCTTCAGATAATTCACCCCTCCACTTT. Encoded protein: CASSPGPPSDNSPLHF. Full variable domain (remainder filled in from reference TRBV25-1 and TRBJ1-6): EADIYQTPRYLVIGTGKKITLECSQTMGHDKMYWYQQDPGMELHLIHYSYGVNSTEKGDLSSESTVSRIRTEHFPLTLESARPSHTSQYLCASSPGPPSDNSPLHFGNGTRLTVT.